The 4 T cell receptor beta chains listed next were all sequenced from one sample in a study of T cell responses to AZD1222 COVID-19 vaccine. This table comes from immunoSEQ multiplex PCR, and its TCRdb copy is limited to in-frame clones, with some not included. This table has 180,000 or so clones, 94% appearing once. This sample comprised peripheral blood, obtained on day 0 of AZD1222 vaccination. Every receptor here comes from an adult in good health.

The rearrangement uses TRBV7-9 and TRBJ1-2; no reliable D call. CDR1 SEHNR and CDR2 FQNEAQ come from the germline V gene (reference sequence). The CDR3 covers 17 residues. Trimming left V 3 bases short and J 2 bases short, with 19 bases between. The CDR3 region has the DNA TGTGCCAGCAGCTTGAATAATAGGAGACACCCGAACTATGGCTACACCTTC. This sequence encodes CASSLNNRRHPNYGYTF.

The chain uses TRBV25-1 and TRBJ2-1; D uncertain. CDR1 and CDR2 from the germline V gene are MGHDK and SYGVNS. Trimming removed 3 bases from V and 2 bases from J, with 5 bases in between. The length of the CDR3 is 13 residues. The CDR3 is CASSDWAYNEQFF. The CDR3 region has the DNA TGTGCCAGCAGTGACTGGGCCTACAATGAGCAGTTCTTC.

The genes are TRBV5-1 and TRBJ1-1; maybe TRBD1 (6 bases). This CDR3 has 15 residues. The germline CDR1 and CDR2 sequences are SGHRS and YFSETQ. V shed 4 bases and J shed 0 bases, with 13 bases lying between them. The DNA of the CDR3 is TGCGCCAGCAGCCCACGACAGGAAATGAACACTGAAGCTTTCTTT. Its protein product is CASSPRQEMNTEAFF.

The rearrangement links TRBV10-3 to TRBJ2-6; TRBD1 agrees at 8 bases. This CDR3 has 18 amino acids. Germline V CDR1 and CDR2: ENHRY, SYGVKD. V lost 0 bases, J lost 0 bases, and 4 bases stayed unmatched. The CDR3 DNA reads as TGTGCCATCAGTGAGTCTGACAGGGGAAGCTCTGGGGCCAACGTCCTGACTTTC. Residues: CAISESDRGSSGANVLTF.